One sample yielded the 19 T cell receptor beta chains listed below, sequenced in a study of long-term antiretroviral therapy in people with HIV. They ran version v3.0 of the immunoSEQ assay at survey level. Clones were sequenced by immunoSEQ multiplex PCR, and TCRdb holds only the in-frame ones, with some missing. Of about 20,000 clones detected, 65% to 85% appear once; the ten largest clones hold approximately 10%. The material sequenced was unsorted PBMCs, taken 1.2 years after starting antiretroviral therapy. These receptor sequences come from a woman between 40 and 55 years old with HIV.

The rearrangement joins TRBV4-1 to TRBJ2-1, with D uncertain. Trimming pared 2 bases from V and 4 bases from J, leaving 15 bases between. The CDR3 totals 16 residues. The germline V gene has CDR1 MGHRA and CDR2 YSYEKL. The CDR3 loop is CASSQTSRTLYNEQFF. The CDR3 DNA follows: TGCGCCAGCAGCCAAACAAGTCGGACCCTATACAATGAGCAGTTCTTC.

The chain uses TRBV29-1 and TRBJ1-1; D ambiguous. The CDR3 consists of 11 residues. V was shortened by 3 bases and J by 4 bases, with 6 bases between the two germline ends. CDR1 and CDR2 (germline): SQVTM, ANQGSEA. The DNA of the CDR3 is TGCAGCGTTGATGGTAGCACTGAAGCTTTCTTT. It encodes CSVDGSTEAFF.

The rearrangement uses TRBV18 and TRBJ2-5, with D unclear. There are 13 residues in the CDR3. The germline gives CDR1 KGHSH, CDR2 LQKENI. The V gene lost 4 bases and the J gene lost 4 bases, with 10 bases spanning the gap. CDR3 in amino acids: CASSRAVGETQYF. DNA for the CDR3: TGTGCCAGCTCACGGGCGGTGGGAGAGACCCAGTACTTC.

The J gene is TRBJ2-7, the V gene TRBV5-4; 11 positions agree with TRBD1. In germline, CDR1 is SGHNT, CDR2 YYREEE (reference sequence). The CDR3 extends over 14 amino acids. Trimming took 4 bases from V and 3 from J; bases not matched to a gene: 3. The CDR3 DNA is TGTGCCAGCAGCCCGGACAGGGGGCGCTACGAGCAGTACTTC. It encodes CASSPDRGRYEQYF. Based on the CDR3 plus reference TRBV5-4 and TRBJ2-7, the full variable domain is ETGVTQSPTHLIKTRGQQVTLRCSSQSGHNTVSWYQQALGQGPQFIFQYYREEENGRGNFPPRFSGLQFPNYSSELNVNALELDDSALYLCASSPDRGRYEQYFGPGTRLTVT.

This chain joins TRBV6-1 and TRBJ1-2; tentative D call: TRBD1 (5 bases). Trimming pared 4 bases from V and 0 bases from J, leaving 24 bases between. The length of the CDR3 is 19 residues. CDR1 and CDR2 (germline): MNHNS, SASEGT. DNA of the CDR3: TGTGCCAGCAGTGCCCTGACTCAGTACACCCTAGGGGCTAACTATGGCTACACCTTC. Translated, it gives CASSALTQYTLGANYGYTF.

The chain employs TRBV11-2 and TRBJ2-7, with D unresolved. Trimming stripped 4 bases from V and 1 base from J, with 5 bases between. The CDR3 is made up of 12 amino acids. In germline, CDR1 is SGHAT, CDR2 FQNNGV. The CDR3 spells CASSSRSYEQYF. CDR3 nucleotide sequence: TGTGCCAGCAGCTCCCGATCCTACGAGCAGTACTTC.

A single count supports this clone. V gene TRBV5-1 combines with J gene TRBJ1-4, with 8 bases that match TRBD1. V was clipped by 0 bases and J by 4 bases; unmatched bases: 2. The germline V gene has CDR1 SGHRS and CDR2 YFSETQ. This CDR3 has 15 amino acids. The CDR3 DNA follows: TGCGCCAGCAGCTTGGCGACAGGGGATAATGAAAAACTGTTTTTT. Translated: CASSLATGDNEKLFF.

CDR3 bases: TGCGCCAGCAGCCCAGACAGGGGAACTAATGAAAAACTGTTTTTT. Translating gives CASSPDRGTNEKLFF. The chain combines TRBV4-1 with TRBJ1-4; 8 nucleotides align to TRBD1. This CDR3 has 15 amino acids. V trimming: 4 bases; J trimming: 1 base; junction bases outside the gene matches: 2. The V gene's germline CDR1 is MGHRA and CDR2 YSYEKL.

V is TRBV5-1 and J is TRBJ1-4; 10 nucleotides agree with TRBD1. In germline, CDR1 is SGHRS, CDR2 YFSETQ. V lost 0 bases and J lost 3; bases outside the gene matches: 5. The CDR3 contains 17 residues. The CDR3 reads CASSLGQGAPANEKLFF. As DNA, the CDR3 is TGCGCCAGCAGCTTGGGACAGGGGGCGCCGGCTAATGAAAAACTGTTTTTT.

The chain employs TRBV9 and TRBJ1-1; TRBD1 matches at 9 bases. The germline V gene has CDR1 SGDLS and CDR2 YYNGEE. The V and J ends lost 0 bases and 0 bases, in that order; junction bases with no gene match: 3. This CDR3 is 16 amino acids long. DNA for the CDR3: TGTGCCAGCAGCGTAGAGGGGACAGGGCTGAACACTGAAGCTTTCTTT. Its translation: CASSVEGTGLNTEAFF.

The CDR3 bases are TGTGCCAGCAGCTTAGGGACAGCAGAAGATACGCAGTATTTT. Residues: CASSLGTAEDTQYF. The chain is built from TRBV7-3 and TRBJ2-3; 7 bases line up with TRBD1. The CDR3 totals 14 residues. V lost 2 bases, J lost 5 bases, and 4 bases stayed unmatched. The germline CDR1 and CDR2 sequences are SGHTA and FQGTGA.

This clone was seen a few times. This chain connects TRBV6-6 to TRBJ2-7, with 8 bases fitting TRBD1. CDR3 size: 16 residues. The V gene end was trimmed by 5 bases and the J gene end by 6 bases; junction bases not matched to a gene: 15. CDR1 and CDR2 (germline): MNHNY, SVGAGI (reference sequence). The CDR3 DNA is TGTGCCAGCAGTCAGTACCGGGACAGGCGGAACGTCGAGCAGTACTTC. Translating gives CASSQYRDRRNVEQYF.

On this clone itself: Other DNA sequences of this sample code for an identical CDR3. V gene TRBV5-4 combines with J gene TRBJ2-7; 9 nucleotides align to TRBD2. The CDR3 length is 14 residues. Germline values: CDR1 SGHNT, CDR2 YYREEE (reference sequence). V was clipped by 4 bases and J by 1 base; unmatched bases: 3. CDR3 sequence (DNA): TGTGCCAGCAGCCGGCGGGAGGGATCCTACGAGCAGTACTTC. This translates into CASSRREGSYEQYF.

The rearrangement joins TRBV6-5 to TRBJ1-2, with D possibly TRBD1 on 6 matching bases. This CDR3 region has 16 residues. Trimming removed 4 bases from V and 1 base from J, with 16 bases in between. CDR1 MNHEY and CDR2 SVGAGI come from the germline V gene. The CDR3 region is CASSLGGRGFNYGYTF. The CDR3 coding sequence is TGTGCCAGCAGTTTGGGGGGCCGGGGGTTTAACTATGGCTACACCTTC.

This clone was detected once. The J gene is TRBJ2-3, the V gene TRBV29-1; 13 bases map to TRBD2. The CDR3 consists of 15 residues. CDR1 and CDR2 (germline): SQVTM, ANQGSEA. Trimming took 5 bases from V and 7 from J; bases not matched to a gene: 9. The CDR3 nucleotides are TGCAGCGTTAAGATTGGGGGGACTAGCGGGAATACGCAGTATTTT. Translation gives CSVKIGGTSGNTQYF.

The chain employs TRBV7-2 and TRBJ2-1; D is undetermined. The CDR3 extends over 13 amino acids. V was shortened by 0 bases and J by 5 bases, with 5 bases between the two germline ends. Germline values: CDR1 SGHTA, CDR2 FQGNSA. CDR3 bases: TGTGCCAGCAGCTTAGCCCATCACAATGAGCAGTTCTTC. Its protein is CASSLAHHNEQFF.

This rearrangement joins TRBV5-8 to TRBJ2-7, with 9 bases identical to TRBD1. Trimming took 4 bases from V and 6 from J; bases not matched to a gene: 8. Germline loops: CDR1 SGHTS, CDR2 YDEGEE. The CDR3 sequence is 14 residues long. The CDR3 DNA is TGTGCCAGCAGCCTGGGACAGGGCGGCCCCGAGCAGTACTTC. It encodes CASSLGQGGPEQYF. The full variable domain, with the rest looked up from reference TRBV5-8 and TRBJ2-7, is EAGVTQSPTHLIKTRGQQATLRCSPISGHTSVYWYQQALGLGLQFLLWYDEGEERNRGNFPPRFSGRQFPNYSSELNVNALELEDSALYLCASSLGQGGPEQYFGPGTRLTVT.

V gene TRBV6-1 combines with J gene TRBJ2-3; 7 nucleotides match TRBD1. This CDR3 is built from 14 residues. The trim removed 0 bases at V and 8 bases at J, leaving 5 bases unmatched. Looked up from germline, CDR1 is MNHNS and CDR2 is SASEGT. For the CDR3, the DNA is TGTGCCAGCAGTGAAGCGTCCAGGGGGTCTACGCAGTATTTT. Its protein product is CASSEASRGSTQYF.

The rearrangement links TRBV28 to TRBJ1-5; 8 positions agree with TRBD1. Germline trimming cut 6 bases from V and 6 bases from J; bases unmatched to any gene: 10. The CDR3 is 15 residues long. Germline V gene lookup returns CDR1 MDHEN and CDR2 SYDVKM. The CDR3 nucleotides read TGTGCCAGCAGGACGGTTGGACAGGGTATTCAGCCCCAGCATTTT. Its protein is CASRTVGQGIQPQHF.